This T cell receptor beta chain was retrieved from a study of T-cell reconstitution after alpha-beta-depleted transplantation in children. This clonotype came up many times. As it was prepared, the TCRbeta library received unique molecular identifiers. TCRdb re-called the PCR reads through MiXCR, storing one row per CDR3 protein. Among 200,000 to 300,000 distinct CDR3 sequences, more than 10% were seen once, and the ten largest hold 2% to 3%. From germline, CDR1 is DFQATT and CDR2 SNEGSKA (reference sequence). The CDR3 has 14 residues. V lost 4 bases to trimming and J lost 3 bases, with 16 bases between them.

The sequences come from PBMCs from the stem cell graft donor, collected from the stem cell graft. The sequence was obtained from a human donor who donated a stem cell graft to a child with acute lymphoblastic leukemia. This chain joins TRBV20-1 and TRBJ2-7, with a tentative D call TRBD1 (5 bases). In nucleotides, the CDR3 is TGCAGTGCTAAACCTAAAGGACACGACTACGAGCAGTACTTC. Protein product: CSAKPKGHDYEQYF.